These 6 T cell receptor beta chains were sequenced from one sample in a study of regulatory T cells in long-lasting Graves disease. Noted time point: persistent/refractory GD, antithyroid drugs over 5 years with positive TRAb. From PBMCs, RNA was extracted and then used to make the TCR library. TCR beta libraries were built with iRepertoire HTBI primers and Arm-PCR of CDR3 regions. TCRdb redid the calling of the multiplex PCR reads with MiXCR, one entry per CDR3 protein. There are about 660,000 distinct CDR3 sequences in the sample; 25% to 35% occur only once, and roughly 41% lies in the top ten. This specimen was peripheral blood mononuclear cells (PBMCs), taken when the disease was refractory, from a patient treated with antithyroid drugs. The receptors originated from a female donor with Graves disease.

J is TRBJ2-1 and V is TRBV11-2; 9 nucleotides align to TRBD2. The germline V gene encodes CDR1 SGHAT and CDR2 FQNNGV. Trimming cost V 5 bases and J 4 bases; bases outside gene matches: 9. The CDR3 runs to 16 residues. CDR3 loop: CASSLRLAGDYNEQFF. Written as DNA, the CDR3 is TGTGCCAGCAGCCTTCGGTTAGCGGGAGATTACAATGAGCAGTTCTTC.

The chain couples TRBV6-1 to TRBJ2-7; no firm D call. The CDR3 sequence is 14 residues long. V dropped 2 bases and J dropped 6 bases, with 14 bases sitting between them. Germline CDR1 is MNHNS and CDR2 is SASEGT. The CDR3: CASSEPVPPSEQYF. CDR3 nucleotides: TGTGCCAGCAGTGAACCCGTCCCCCCTAGCGAGCAGTACTTC.

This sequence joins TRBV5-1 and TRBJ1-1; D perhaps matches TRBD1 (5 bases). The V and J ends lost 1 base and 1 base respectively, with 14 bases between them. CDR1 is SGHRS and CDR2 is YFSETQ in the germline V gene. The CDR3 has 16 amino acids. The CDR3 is CASSLIPRTSNTEAFF. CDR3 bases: TGCGCCAGCAGCTTGATACCCAGGACATCGAACACTGAAGCTTTCTTT. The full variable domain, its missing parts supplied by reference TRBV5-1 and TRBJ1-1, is KAGVTQTPRYLIKTRGQQVTLSCSPISGHRSVSWYQQTPGQGLQFLFEYFSETQRNKGNFPGRFSGRQFSNSRSEMNVSTLELGDSALYLCASSLIPRTSNTEAFFGQGTRLTVV.

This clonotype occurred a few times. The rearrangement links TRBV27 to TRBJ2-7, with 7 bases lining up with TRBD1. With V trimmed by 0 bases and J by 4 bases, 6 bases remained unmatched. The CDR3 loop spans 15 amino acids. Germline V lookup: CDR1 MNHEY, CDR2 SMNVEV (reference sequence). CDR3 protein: CASSLSRQGTYEQYF. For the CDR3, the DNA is TGTGCCAGCAGTTTATCGAGACAGGGAACGTACGAGCAGTACTTC.

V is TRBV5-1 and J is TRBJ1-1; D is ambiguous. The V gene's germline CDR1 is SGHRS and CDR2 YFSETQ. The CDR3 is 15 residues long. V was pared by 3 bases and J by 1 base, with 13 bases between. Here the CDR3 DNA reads TGCGCCAGCAGCTCCGGTAGAGTCCCGAACACTGAAGCTTTCTTT. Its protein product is CASSSGRVPNTEAFF.

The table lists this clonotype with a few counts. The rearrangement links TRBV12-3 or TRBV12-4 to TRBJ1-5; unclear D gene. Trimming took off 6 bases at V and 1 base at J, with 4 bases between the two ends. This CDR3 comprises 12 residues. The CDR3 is CASSTSNQPQHF. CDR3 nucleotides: TGTGCCAGCAGCACAAGCAATCAGCCCCAGCATTTT.